A single sample is the source of the 17 T cell receptor beta chains below, sequenced in a study of beta chain features in type 1 diabetes. Broader study findings: Moderately but significantly shorter TCRB CDR3s were found in Type 1 diabetes patients in all four CD4+ subsets.

These receptors' targets are unknown. Reverse transcription of all isolated RNA meant that expressed TCRB transcripts were sequenced. This table comes from immunoSEQ multiplex PCR, and its TCRdb copy is limited to in-frame clones, with some not included. The sample lists about 650,000 clones, 9.5% to 15% occurring once. Sample: naive CD4+ T cells from blood. The receptors come from a man younger than 40 with type 1 diabetes.

This clone was detected a few times. The chain couples TRBV2 to TRBJ2-7, with TRBD1 matching 7 bases. V shed 8 bases and J 3 bases; nucleotides not matched to a gene: 7. The CDR3 loop spans 13 amino acids. CDR1 and CDR2 from the germline V gene are SNHLY and FYNNEI. For the CDR3, the DNA is TGTGCCAGCGGCCGGGACAGCAACTACGAGCAGTACTTC. Encoded protein: CASGRDSNYEQYF.

This clone has a handful of counts. DNA for the CDR3: TGTGCCAGCAGCTTAATCGACGGACAGGAGAACAGCTATGGCTACACCTTC. This translates into CASSLIDGQENSYGYTF. V usage is TRBV5-8 and J usage is TRBJ1-2, with 7 bases aligning to TRBD1. The V segment lost 2 bases and the J segment 4 bases; nucleotides outside the gene matches: 14. Germline V gives CDR1 SGHTS, CDR2 YDEGEE. The CDR3 extends over 17 amino acids.

This chain links TRBV2 with TRBJ1-1; D unclear. CDR3 length equals 10 residues. Deletions cut 4 bases from V and 11 bases from J, with 8 bases between. The V gene's germline CDR1 is SNHLY and CDR2 FYNNEI. CDR3 sequence: CASSAWVAFF. DNA of the CDR3: TGTGCCAGCAGTGCATGGGTGGCTTTCTTT.

The rearrangement uses TRBV9 and TRBJ1-4; 8 bases are a match to TRBD1. The CDR3 totals 15 residues. Germline V CDR1 and CDR2: SGDLS, YYNGEE. V lost 3 bases to trimming and J lost 7 bases; unmatched junction nucleotides: 8. Here the CDR3 DNA reads TGTGCCAGCAGCGGTACTCAGGGGGCGGGTGAAAAACTGTTTTTT. Translation: CASSGTQGAGEKLFF.

The rearrangement uses TRBV7-2 and TRBJ2-3, with TRBD2 matching over 13 bases. V gave up 2 bases and J gave up 6 bases; unmatched junction bases: 8. This CDR3 comprises 17 residues. Germline CDR1 SGHTA, CDR2 FQGNSA. The CDR3: CASSLNGLAGAWDTQYF. The CDR3 region has the DNA TGTGCCAGCAGCTTAAATGGACTAGCGGGGGCGTGGGATACGCAGTATTTT. Variable domain in full (rest from reference TRBV7-2 and TRBJ2-3): GAGVSQSPSNKVTEKGKDVELRCDPISGHTALYWYRQSLGQGLEFLIYFQGNSAPDKSGLPSDRFSAERTGGSVSTLTIQRTQQEDSAVYLCASSLNGLAGAWDTQYFGPGTRLTVL.

A note on this clone: Other DNA variants within this sample encode the same CDR3. The rearrangement links TRBV5-1 to TRBJ2-1; unclear D gene. The CDR3 runs to 14 residues. The V and J ends lost 1 base and 1 base respectively, with 6 bases between them. Germline V CDR1 and CDR2: SGHRS, YFSETQ. The CDR3 DNA is TGCGCCAGCAGCTTGTCAGGTTCCTACAATGAGCAGTTCTTC. It encodes CASSLSGSYNEQFF.

This clone was seen more than once but under ten times. The chain uses TRBV2 and TRBJ1-1; D unclear. Germline loops: CDR1 SNHLY, CDR2 FYNNEI. The CDR3 runs 13 residues. With 7 bases removed from V and 4 bases from J, the gap between germline ends came to 13 bases. CDR3 bases: TGTGCCAGCACGGGGTCTCGGACCACTGAAGCTTTCTTT. Its translation is CASTGSRTTEAFF.

J is TRBJ2-5 and V is TRBV6-1; D may correspond to TRBD1 or TRBD2 (6 bases each). Trimming left V 1 base short and J 5 bases short, with 14 bases between. Germline V gene sequence: CDR1 MNHNS, CDR2 SASEGT. The CDR3 extends over 15 amino acids. The CDR3: CASSEGWGARETQYF. Written as DNA, the CDR3 is TGTGCCAGCAGTGAAGGGTGGGGGGCGAGGGAGACCCAGTACTTC.

The chain employs TRBV4-3 and TRBJ1-1, with TRBD1 identical over 9 bases. V was clipped by 0 bases and J by 12 bases; unmatched bases: 5. The germline CDR1 and CDR2 sequences are LGHNA and YSLEER. The CDR3 is 13 amino acids. The CDR3 DNA is TGCGCCAGCAGCCAAGATTGGGACAGGGTACCTTTCTTT. The encoded protein is CASSQDWDRVPFF.

This clone was counted a few times. This chain uses TRBV7-8 with TRBJ2-1; TRBD1 aligns across 10 bases. Trimming removed 5 bases from V and 7 bases from J; junction bases left unmatched: 8. Germline V lookup: CDR1 SGHVS, CDR2 FQNEAQ. CDR3 length: 15 amino acids. Here the CDR3 DNA reads TGTGCCAGCAGCAAGGGACAGGGGATGGGGAATGAGCAGTTCTTC. Its protein is CASSKGQGMGNEQFF.

The rearrangement joins TRBV6-1 to TRBJ2-7; 7 bases align to TRBD1. J was trimmed by 2 bases and V by 2 bases; bases with no gene match: 6. The germline V gene has CDR1 MNHNS and CDR2 SASEGT. The CDR3 runs 15 residues. CDR3 DNA: TGTGCCAGCAGTGAAAGAGGACAGGTGCCCTACGAGCAGTACTTC. Protein product: CASSERGQVPYEQYF.

This clone occurred a few times. V usage is TRBV29-1 and J usage is TRBJ2-5, with 7 bases lining up with TRBD2. The CDR3 is 12 amino acids. Trimming at V came to 6 bases and at J to 4 bases, leaving 5 bases not matched to a gene. Germline lookup yields CDR1 SQVTM and CDR2 ANQGSEA. CDR3 coding DNA: TGCAGCGTCCCATCGGGGGGAGAGACCCAGTACTTC. Translation: CSVPSGGETQYF.

This clone turned up a few times. The chain uses TRBV6-6 and TRBJ2-2, with D tentatively TRBD1 (6 bases). Trimming removed 2 bases from V and 4 bases from J, with 8 bases in between. The germline gives CDR1 MNHNY, CDR2 SVGAGI (reference sequence). CDR3 length: 14 amino acids. CDR3 DNA sequence: TGTGCCAGCAGTTACGACAGGACCACCGGGGAGCTGTTTTTT. It translates to CASSYDRTTGELFF.

This clone appeared a few times. For the CDR3, the DNA is TGTGCCAGCAGTTACTCGCAGGGGACAGATACGCAGTATTTT. It encodes CASSYSQGTDTQYF. The chain joins TRBV6-6 to TRBJ2-3; maybe TRBD1 (6 bases). V was clipped by 0 bases and J by 3 bases, with 7 bases between them. There are 14 residues in the CDR3. CDR1 is MNHNY, CDR2 SVGAGI, per germline (reference sequence).

The chain combines TRBV7-2 with TRBJ2-5; a possible D gene is TRBD2 (6 bases). Germline V lookup: CDR1 SGHTA, CDR2 FQGNSA. The CDR3 loop spans 14 amino acids. V lost 6 bases and J lost 3, with 14 bases in between. CDR3 region: CASSRGTAKETQYF. The CDR3 DNA is TGTGCCAGCAGTCGCGGGACCGCGAAAGAGACCCAGTACTTC.

This clone was seen a handful of times. J is TRBJ2-7 and V is TRBV5-1, with D perhaps TRBD2 (7 bases). In germline, CDR1 is SGHRS, CDR2 YFSETQ. V lost 4 bases and J lost 4, with 15 bases in between. The CDR3 is made up of 14 amino acids. This CDR3 is CASSPAGAGYEQYF. CDR3 nucleotides: TGCGCCAGCAGCCCCGCGGGGGCTGGTTACGAGCAGTACTTC.

This clone was found a few times. The chain employs TRBV6-5 and TRBJ2-3, with D possibly TRBD2 on 6 matching bases. The germline gives CDR1 MNHEY, CDR2 SVGAGI. V lost 6 bases to trimming and J lost 4 bases, with 17 bases between them. CDR3 length: 15 amino acids. CDR3 residues: CASSGAAGPADTQYF. The CDR3 DNA sequence: TGTGCCAGCAGCGGGGCCGCGGGGCCGGCAGATACGCAGTATTTT.